These 30 T cell receptor beta chains share one sample of origin, sequenced in a study of tumor-infiltrating lymphocytes in oesophageal squamous cell carcinoma. TCRdb re-derived calls from the PCR reads in MiXCR, one entry per CDR3 protein. This table holds just under 20,000 distinct CDR3 sequences, around 40% found once. Sequenced input: esophageal tumor tissue. These receptors all stem from a male donor with esophageal squamous cell carcinoma.

The gene calls are TRBV12-3 or TRBV12-4 and TRBJ2-7; tentatively, D is TRBD1 or TRBD2 (5 bases each). This CDR3 contains 14 residues. Trimming stripped 5 bases from V and 5 bases from J, with 16 bases between. CDR3 protein: CASSLRDLTDEQYF. The CDR3 nucleotides are TGTGCCAGCAGTCTCCGGGACCTTACGGACGAGCAGTACTTC.

This clonotype was observed many times. CDR3 DNA: TGTGCCAGCACCGTACAGGGGGCGAACACCGGGGAGCTGTTTTTT. This encodes CASTVQGANTGELFF. V is TRBV7-9 and J is TRBJ2-2; TRBD1 aligns across 8 bases. CDR3 length equals 15 residues. Germline V CDR1 and CDR2: SEHNR, FQNEAQ (reference sequence). V lost 7 bases and J lost 0; bases outside the gene matches: 4. The whole variable domain, filled in from reference TRBV7-9 and TRBJ2-2, reads DTGVSQNPRHKITKRGQNVTFRCDPISEHNRLYWYRQTLGQGPEFLTYFQNEAQLEKSRLLSDRFSAERPKGSFSTLEIQRTEQGDSAMYLCASTVQGANTGELFFGEGSRLTVL.

This chain connects TRBV28 to TRBJ1-2; D may be TRBD1 (6 bases). The CDR3 totals 13 residues. Trimming removed 7 bases from V and 8 bases from J, with 17 bases in between. Germline lookup yields CDR1 MDHEN and CDR2 SYDVKM. The CDR3 protein is CASNPPPGVGYTF. The CDR3 DNA is TGTGCCAGCAACCCTCCCCCAGGGGTAGGCTACACCTTC.

Regarding this clonotype: The CDR3 ends on some other residue instead of the conserved phenylalanine or tryptophan, so this is likely a read error. The limits of the CDR3 on the DNA are not certain, so only TCRdb's listed CDR3 is given. The genes are TRBV6-9 and TRBJ2-3; TRBD1, the table's D call, was not compared with the DNA. A total of 17 residues make up the CDR3, ends included. CDR1 and CDR2 from the germline V gene are MNHGY and SVAAGI. The CDR3 spells CASSPPGQGAFEQYFGP.

This chain joins TRBV5-6 and TRBJ2-7; 11 bases fit TRBD2. TRBJ2-5 explains the end of the DNA better; the J call may be wrong. Germline-derived CDR1 and CDR2 are SGHDT and YYEEEE. This CDR3 spans 14 amino acids. The CDR3 loop reads CASSGTSGQETQYF. The CDR3 DNA reads as TGTGCCAGCAGTGGGACTAGCGGACAAGAGACCCAGTACTTC.

This clonotype has only a few counts. The V gene is TRBV9, the J gene TRBJ2-1; TRBD2 matches at 7 bases. J lost 8 bases, V lost 0 bases, and 2 bases had no gene match. CDR1 SGDLS and CDR2 YYNGEE come from the germline V gene. This CDR3 is built from 13 residues. The CDR3 region is CASSVGLAYEQFF. In DNA form, the CDR3 reads TGTGCCAGCAGCGTAGGACTAGCCTATGAGCAGTTCTTC.

The chain has TRBV10-3 and TRBJ2-3, with 10 bases lining up with TRBD2. Trimming cost V 5 bases and J 4 bases; bases outside gene matches: 15. The germline V gene has CDR1 ENHRY and CDR2 SYGVKD. The CDR3 sequence is 18 residues long. CDR3 region: CAISHELAGSGGADTQYF. DNA for the CDR3: TGTGCCATCAGTCATGAACTAGCGGGGAGTGGTGGTGCAGATACGCAGTATTTT.

This chain joins TRBV5-6 and TRBJ2-3; 10 positions agree with TRBD2. The trim removed 4 bases at V and 5 bases at J, leaving 10 bases unmatched. Germline V CDR1 and CDR2: SGHDT, YYEEEE. The CDR3 covers 16 residues. CDR3 region: CASSPVSGGVRDTQYF. The CDR3 nucleotides are TGTGCCAGCAGCCCCGTGAGCGGGGGGGTCAGAGATACGCAGTATTTT.

This clonotype is medium-sized (0.01 to 0.1%) within its sample. This chain links TRBV7-8 with TRBJ1-1; D is unresolved. The CDR3 has 13 residues. Germline values: CDR1 SGHVS, CDR2 FQNEAQ. V was shortened by 3 bases and J by 3 bases, with 8 bases between the two germline ends. CDR3 in amino acids: CASSFTPDTEAFF. In nucleotides, the CDR3 is TGTGCCAGCAGCTTTACCCCCGACACTGAAGCTTTCTTT.

This clonotype came up a few times. This sequence joins TRBV7-2 and TRBJ1-6; D gene unclear. V was clipped by 2 bases and J by 10 bases, with 12 bases between them. CDR1 and CDR2 from the germline V gene are SGHTA and FQGNSA. There are 14 residues in the CDR3. The CDR3 coding sequence is TGTGCCAGCAGCTTAAGCCCAGCAGCCTCACCCCTCCACTTT. This codes for CASSLSPAASPLHF.

The chain carries TRBV7-3 and TRBJ2-7, with D uncertain. Germline assignment: CDR1 SGHTA and CDR2 FQGTGA. This CDR3 contains 12 residues. Trimming shortened V by 6 bases and J by 0 bases, and 6 bases separated the two germline ends. CDR3 region: CASSSSSYEQYF. CDR3 bases: TGTGCCAGCAGTTCGAGCTCCTACGAGCAGTACTTC.

This clonotype has more than one count but fewer than ten. This chain links TRBV7-2 with TRBJ2-3; 9 positions match TRBD1. Per germline, CDR1 SGHTA and CDR2 FQGNSA. CDR3 size: 14 residues. Losses at the gene ends were 5 bases for V and 6 bases for J; bases not matched to a gene: 6. The CDR3 is CASSANRGRDTQYF. The DNA for the CDR3 is TGTGCCAGCAGCGCGAACAGGGGGCGGGATACGCAGTATTTT.

This clonotype was seen a handful of times. One base away lies a much larger clone, so this may be a sequencing read error. This rearrangement joins TRBV6-5 to TRBJ2-7; a weak D match, TRBD2 (6 bases). Judging by the DNA end, TRBJ2-1 fits better; the J call may be wrong. There are 14 residues in the CDR3. CDR1 is MNHEY and CDR2 is SVGAGI in the germline V gene. The CDR3 protein is CASSYGAGTYEQFF. The DNA of the CDR3 is TGTGCCAGCAGTTACGGGGCGGGAACCTACGAGCAGTTCTTC.

The genes are TRBV6-6 and TRBJ2-1; weak D call: TRBD2 (7 bases). Deletions cut 0 bases from V and 9 bases from J, with 12 bases between. CDR1 and CDR2 (germline): MNHNY, SVGAGI (reference sequence). This CDR3 region has 14 residues. CDR3 residues: CASSYSQGLFEQFF. The CDR3 DNA sequence: TGTGCCAGCAGTTACTCACAGGGACTATTTGAGCAGTTCTTC.

This chain uses TRBV11-2 with TRBJ1-1, with D uncertain. The V end was cut by 5 bases, the J end by 6 bases, with 13 bases between. This CDR3 is built from 13 residues. CDR1 and CDR2 (germline): SGHAT, FQNNGV. The CDR3 sequence is CASSPPLKSEAFF. The CDR3 DNA reads as TGTGCCAGCAGCCCGCCTTTAAAGTCTGAAGCTTTCTTT.

Of note for this clonotype: No DNA is shown, since the ends of the CDR3 on it are uncertain; the CDR3 is the one TCRdb lists. J is TRBJ2-6 and V is TRBV6-5; the DNA was not compared with TRBD1, the D call given in the table. Germline CDR1 is MNHEY and CDR2 is SVGAGI. Inclusive of both ends, the CDR3 amounts to 16 amino acids. The CDR3 sequence: CASSSGRQGLRAVLRF.

This clonotype was picked up one time. Because the CDR3's place on the DNA is in doubt, the DNA is left out and the CDR3 is given as listed by TCRdb. The rearrangement links TRBV11-3 to TRBJ2-6; the table's D call, TRBD2, was not checked against the DNA. A total of 19 residues make up the CDR3, ends included. Germline V gene lookup returns CDR1 SGHNT and CDR2 YENEEA. The CDR3 here is CASSLDRSGLYPLRAVLRF.

This chain connects TRBV6-5 to TRBJ2-1, with a tentative D call TRBD2 (6 bases). The J call may be in error: the DNA end matches TRBJ2-7 better. CDR1 and CDR2 (germline): MNHEY, SVGAGI. The CDR3 sequence is 14 residues long. CDR3 sequence reads: CASSRGKSSYEQYF. The CDR3 coding sequence is TGTGCCAGCAGCCGCGGGAAAAGCTCCTACGAGCAGTACTTC.

This clonotype has only a few counts. This may come from a read error, since a much larger clone is one base off. This chain uses TRBV7-9 with TRBJ2-3, with D unclear. The tail of the sequence fits TRBJ2-7 better, so the J call may be wrong. The CDR3 covers 13 residues. Per germline, CDR1 SEHNR and CDR2 FQNEAQ (reference sequence). DNA for the CDR3: TGTGCCAGCACCGAACCCCATTACAATGAGCAGTACTTC. Protein sequence: CASTEPHYNEQYF.

This clonotype has a count of ten or more. V gene TRBV5-4 combines with J gene TRBJ2-2; 7 nucleotides match TRBD1. Trimming at V came to 3 bases and at J to 5 bases, leaving 7 bases not matched to a gene. The CDR3 consists of 15 residues. Germline V gives CDR1 SGHNT, CDR2 YYREEE (reference sequence). This CDR3 is CASSYGQARTGELFF. CDR3 DNA: TGTGCCAGCAGCTATGGACAGGCCAGAACCGGGGAGCTGTTTTTT.

In its sample, this clonotype was seen a few times. J is TRBJ2-1 and V is TRBV11-3; maybe TRBD2 (6 bases). The DNA end lines up better with TRBJ2-7; the J call may be wrong. The CDR3 totals 14 residues. CDR1 SGHNT and CDR2 YENEEA come from the germline V gene. Here the CDR3 reads CASSRGGGSSEQYF. In DNA, the CDR3 is TGTGCCAGCAGCCGAGGAGGAGGGAGCAGCGAGCAGTACTTC.

This clonotype was seen ten or more times. Just one base apart from a much larger clone, this may be a read error. The V gene is TRBV7-2, the J gene TRBJ2-7; 7 bases align to TRBD1. From germline, CDR1 is SGHTA and CDR2 FQGNSA. This CDR3 is built from 15 residues. Trimming at V came to 1 base and at J to 7 bases, leaving 10 bases not matched to a gene. In DNA form, the CDR3 reads TGTGCCAGCAGCTTAGGGGGACAGACCTACAATGAGCAGTACTTC. It specifies CASSLGGQTYNEQYF. The full variable domain, rest sourced from reference TRBV7-2 and TRBJ2-7, is GAGVSQSPSNKVTEKGKDVELRCDPISGHTALYWYRQSLGQGLEFLIYFQGNSAPDKSGLPSDRFSAERTGGSVSTLTIQRTQQEDSAVYLCASSLGGQTYNEQYFGPGTRLTVT.

The CDR3 nucleotides are TGTGCCAGCAGCCACCGGACTAGCGGGTCGGGTGAGCAGTTCTTC. This sequence encodes CASSHRTSGSGEQFF. This chain joins TRBV7-2 and TRBJ2-3; 11 positions agree with TRBD2. The assigned J gene may be wrong: the sequence end matches TRBJ2-1 better. The CDR3 totals 15 residues. Germline values: CDR1 SGHTA, CDR2 FQGNSA.

Many counts were recorded for this clonotype. The genes are TRBV6-6 and TRBJ1-1, with 7 bases aligning to TRBD1. The CDR3 consists of 14 residues. After removal of 2 bases from V and 5 bases from J, the junction contained 5 bases not matched to a gene. The germline V gene has CDR1 MNHNY and CDR2 SVGAGI (reference sequence). The CDR3: CASSYRGQLTEAFF. The CDR3 coding sequence is TGTGCCAGCAGTTACAGGGGGCAATTGACTGAAGCTTTCTTT.

The CDR3 region is CASSKLAGAYTGELFF. The DNA for the CDR3 is TGTGCCAGCAGCAAACTAGCGGGAGCCTACACCGGGGAGCTGTTTTTT. This chain links TRBV7-4 with TRBJ2-2; 11 bases align to TRBD2. Germline V gene lookup returns CDR1 SGHVT and CDR2 SQSDAQ. J gave up 3 bases and V 5 bases, and 5 bases lay outside the gene matches. The CDR3 totals 16 residues.

A note on this clonotype: The conserved final phenylalanine or tryptophan is absent from the CDR3, which likely points to a read error. Because the CDR3's place on the DNA is in doubt, the DNA is left out and the CDR3 is given as listed by TCRdb. The rearrangement uses TRBV7-9 and TRBJ2-3; the tabulated D call, TRBD1, remains unverified against the DNA. The CDR3 is 17 residues long, ends included. Looked up from germline, CDR1 is SEHNR and CDR2 is FQNEAQ (reference sequence). The CDR3 loop is CASSLAPLNPYGYTFGP.

Of note for this clonotype: This CDR3 is missing its conserved last phenylalanine or tryptophan, likely due to a read error. It is unclear where the CDR3 begins or ends on the DNA, so no DNA is shown, and the CDR3 is as TCRdb lists it. V usage is TRBV7-3 and J usage is TRBJ2-3; the DNA was not used to check the table's D call, TRBD2. The CDR3 length equals 8 residues, ends included. Germline V lookup: CDR1 SGHTA, CDR2 FQGTGA. CDR3 in amino acids: CASSDRTS.

The chain combines TRBV7-2 with TRBJ2-1; 8 nucleotides line up with TRBD2. The CDR3 has 16 amino acids. Germline-derived CDR1 and CDR2 are SGHTA and FQGNSA. V trimming: 3 bases; J trimming: 10 bases; junction bases outside the gene matches: 14. CDR3 loop: CASSLATSGGWGEQFF. CDR3 nucleotides: TGTGCCAGCAGCTTGGCGACGAGCGGGGGCTGGGGCGAGCAGTTCTTC.

The J gene is TRBJ2-1, the V gene TRBV7-2; D might be TRBD2 (5 bases). V was clipped by 1 base and J by 4 bases, with 11 bases between them. This CDR3 contains 15 residues. In germline, CDR1 is SGHTA, CDR2 FQGNSA. The CDR3 nucleotides read TGTGCCAGCAGCTTAGGCGCGGGTCGGTACAATGAGCAGTTCTTC. It yields the protein CASSLGAGRYNEQFF.

This clonotype was found many times. The chain carries TRBV19 and TRBJ1-5, with D possibly TRBD1 on 6 matching bases. V was shortened by 6 bases and J by 11 bases, with 17 bases between the two germline ends. CDR1 and CDR2 (germline): LNHDA, SQIVND (reference sequence). The CDR3 runs to 13 residues. This chain's CDR3 is CASRPTGATAQHF. CDR3 nucleotides: TGTGCCAGTAGGCCGACGGGGGCCACAGCCCAGCATTTT. Looking up the rest from reference TRBV19 and TRBJ1-5 gives the full variable domain: DGGITQSPKYLFRKEGQNVTLSCEQNLNHDAMYWYRQDPGQGLRLIYYSQIVNDFQKGDIAEGYSVSREKKESFPLTVTSAQKNPTAFYLCASRPTGATAQHFGDGTRLSIL.